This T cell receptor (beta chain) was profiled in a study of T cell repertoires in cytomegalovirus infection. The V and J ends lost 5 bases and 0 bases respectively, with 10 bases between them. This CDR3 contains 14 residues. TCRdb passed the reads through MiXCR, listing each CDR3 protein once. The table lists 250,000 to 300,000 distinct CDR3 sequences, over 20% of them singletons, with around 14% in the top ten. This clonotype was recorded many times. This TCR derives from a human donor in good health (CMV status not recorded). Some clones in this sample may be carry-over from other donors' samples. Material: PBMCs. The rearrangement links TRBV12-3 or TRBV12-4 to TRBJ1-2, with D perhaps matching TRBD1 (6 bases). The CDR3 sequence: CASSPGHSNYGYTF. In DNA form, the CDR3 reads TGTGCCAGCAGTCCGGGACACTCTAACTATGGCTACACCTTC.